The 30 T cell receptor beta chains given below trace back to one sample, sequenced in a study of regulatory T cells in long-lasting Graves disease. With iRepertoire HTBI primers and Arm-PCR of CDR3 regions, TCR beta libraries were built. One entry per CDR3 protein, called by TCRdb with MiXCR from the multiplex PCR reads. The sample carries hundreds of thousands of distinct CDR3 sequences, less than 20% recorded once. Time point meaning: newly diagnosed GD, antithyroid drugs for less than 3 months. Preparation of the TCR library used RNA extracted from PBMCs. The same specimen was also included in a second study, on T cells in Graves' hyperthyroidism and ophthalmopathy.

The specimen was peripheral blood mononuclear cells (PBMCs), collected at new diagnosis, from a patient treated with antithyroid drugs. All receptors come from a woman aged 25 to 39 with Graves disease.

The sample holds many counts of this clonotype. This CDR3 reads CASSGQGLSYEQYF. DNA of the CDR3: TGCGCCAGCAGCGGACAGGGGCTTTCCTACGAGCAGTACTTC. The chain combines TRBV5-1 with TRBJ2-7, with 9 bases that match TRBD1. V lost 4 bases to trimming and J lost 1 base; unmatched junction nucleotides: 3. This CDR3 comprises 14 residues. Germline assignment: CDR1 SGHRS and CDR2 YFSETQ.

About this clonotype itself: A much larger clone lies a single base off, so this may be a read error. This chain connects TRBV12-3 or TRBV12-4 to TRBJ1-1, with 7 bases that match TRBD1. The junction had 7 bases not matched to a gene; V was cut back by 5 bases and J by 1 base. CDR3 length: 15 residues. In nucleotides, the CDR3 is TGTGCCAGCAGTCCCCGGGGACAGCCGAACACTGAAGCTTTCTTT. Its protein product is CASSPRGQPNTEAFF.

With regard to this clonotype: The junction and the germline gene differ at one end; a read error may be behind it. The chain couples TRBV18 to TRBJ2-7; D not resolved. Per germline, CDR1 KGHSH and CDR2 LQKENI. The CDR3 is 14 amino acids. CDR3 sequence (DNA): TGTGCCAGCTCACCACCCAAGCCGAATCCCCAGATCCACTTC. Residues: CASSPPKPNPQIHF.

The chain joins TRBV28 to TRBJ1-1; D gene unclear. This CDR3 region has 11 residues. V was cut by 6 bases and J by 3 bases, with 5 bases left in between. Looked up from germline, CDR1 is MDHEN and CDR2 is SYDVKM. CDR3 amino acids: CASRQHTEAFF. As DNA, the CDR3 is TGTGCCAGCAGACAGCACACTGAAGCTTTCTTT.

This clonotype has at least ten counts. The chain couples TRBV28 to TRBJ1-2, with D possibly matching TRBD1 (6 bases). This CDR3 region has 16 residues. CDR1 MDHEN and CDR2 SYDVKM come from the germline V gene. Trimming removed 7 bases from V and 4 bases from J, with 22 bases in between. The CDR3 region has the DNA TGTGCCAGCATCGGATCGGCCGGGAGGGGGTCCTATGGCTACACCTTC. This encodes CASIGSAGRGSYGYTF.

J is TRBJ2-3 and V is TRBV20-1; 11 bases are shared with TRBD2. J was trimmed by 2 bases and V by 0 bases; bases with no gene match: 4. CDR1 and CDR2 (germline): DFQATT, SNEGSKA (reference sequence). The length of the CDR3 is 16 residues. CDR3 sequence (DNA): TGCAGTGCTAGAGACCTACTAGCGGGAGACACAGATACGCAGTATTTT. Translated: CSARDLLAGDTDTQYF.

This clonotype was recorded at least ten times. This chain uses TRBV6-2 or TRBV6-3 with TRBJ2-1, with 7 bases that match TRBD2. J gave up 7 bases and V 4 bases, and 7 bases lay outside the gene matches. Germline loops: CDR1 MNHEY, CDR2 SVGEGT. This CDR3 has 14 amino acids. The CDR3 DNA reads as TGTGCCAGCAGTTGGGGGAGGGCGGGGAATGAGCAGTTCTTC. Translation: CASSWGRAGNEQFF.

The rearrangement joins TRBV20-1 to TRBJ2-6, with D maybe TRBD1 (5 bases). The length of the CDR3 is 13 residues. The germline CDR1 and CDR2 sequences are DFQATT and SNEGSKA (reference sequence). Trimming took off 5 bases at V and 0 bases at J, with 5 bases between the two ends. The CDR3 DNA sequence: TGCAGTGCTGACAGCTCTGGGGCCAACGTCCTGACTTTC. It specifies CSADSSGANVLTF.

The J gene is TRBJ2-3, the V gene TRBV20-1; no clear D. Trimming stripped 3 bases from V and 6 bases from J, with 13 bases between. The V gene's germline CDR1 is DFQATT and CDR2 SNEGSKA (reference sequence). The CDR3 covers 13 residues. The CDR3 reads CSASLSWSDTQYF. CDR3 nucleotide sequence: TGCAGTGCTAGTTTGAGCTGGTCGGATACGCAGTATTTT.

The chain carries TRBV11-2 and TRBJ2-1; 12 bases match TRBD2. The better agreement between TRBJ2-5 and the DNA end casts doubt on the J call. The V gene's germline CDR1 is SGHAT and CDR2 FQNNGV. CDR3 length: 16 amino acids. CDR3 amino acids: CAVRLAGGPLQETQYF. The CDR3, as DNA: TGTGCCGTTCGGCTAGCGGGAGGGCCTCTCCAAGAGACCCAGTACTTC.

The chain employs TRBV5-4 and TRBJ2-1, with a tentative D call TRBD2 (6 bases). V lost 7 bases and J 0 bases, leaving 20 bases between the germline ends. Germline values: CDR1 SGHNT, CDR2 YYREEE (reference sequence). The CDR3 extends over 17 amino acids. In DNA form, the CDR3 reads TGTGCCAGCGCCCCCCAGACCGGGACTGTCTCCTACAATGAGCAGTTCTTC. Translating gives CASAPQTGTVSYNEQFF.

V usage is TRBV19 and J usage is TRBJ2-5; 10 bases align to TRBD1. The CDR3 is 13 amino acids. V shed 9 bases and J 2 bases; nucleotides not matched to a gene: 3. Germline assignment: CDR1 LNHDA and CDR2 SQIVND (reference sequence). The CDR3 region is CASRDRGQETQYF. CDR3 nucleotides: TGTGCCAGCCGGGACAGGGGTCAAGAGACCCAGTACTTC.

This clonotype has at least ten counts. V and J are TRBV11-2 and TRBJ2-1; D possibly corresponds to TRBD2 (6 bases). CDR1 and CDR2 (germline): SGHAT, FQNNGV. Trimming cost V 0 bases and J 3 bases, with 6 bases left between them. This CDR3 region has 14 residues. The CDR3 here is CASSLEEGYNEQFF. For the CDR3, the DNA is TGTGCCAGCAGCTTAGAGGAGGGCTACAATGAGCAGTTCTTC.

This clonotype was recorded at least ten times. A junction boundary mismatches the germline segment, possibly from a read error. The rearrangement uses TRBV5-1 and TRBJ2-7, with 8 positions matching TRBD1. This CDR3 comprises 12 residues. The germline V gene has CDR1 SGHRS and CDR2 YFSETQ. CDR3 in DNA: TGTGCCAGCAGCTGGACAGGGTACGAGCAGTACTTC. As protein: CASSWTGYEQYF.

This clonotype was recorded at least ten times. The chain is built from TRBV12-3 or TRBV12-4 and TRBJ2-3, with 16 bases identical to TRBD2. CDR3 length: 18 residues. The junction had 8 bases not matched to a gene; V was cut back by 3 bases and J by 5 bases. Here the CDR3 DNA reads TGTGCCAGCAGTTTTGAGGGACTAGCGGGAGGGACGGGAGATACGCAGTATTTT. Amino acid sequence: CASSFEGLAGGTGDTQYF.

This clonotype was detected many times. The rearrangement links TRBV2 to TRBJ1-6; a weak D match, TRBD1 (6 bases). In germline, CDR1 is SNHLY, CDR2 FYNNEI. The CDR3 runs to 12 residues. V dropped 5 bases and J dropped 10 bases, with 9 bases sitting between them. The CDR3 nucleotides read TGTGCCAGCAGTCCCGACAGGTCACCCCTCCACTTT. Its protein product is CASSPDRSPLHF. Full variable domain (missing parts from reference TRBV2 and TRBJ1-6): EPEVTQTPSHQVTQMGQEVILRCVPISNHLYFYWYRQILGQKVEFLVSFYNNEISEKSEIFDDQFSVERPDGSNFTLKIRSTKLEDSAMYFCASSPDRSPLHFGNGTRLTVT.

Worth noting for this clonotype: A much larger clone differs by one base, so this may be a read error. The chain recombines TRBV6-1 with TRBJ2-2; no firm D call. The CDR3 is made up of 15 amino acids. Looked up from germline, CDR1 is MNHNS and CDR2 is SASEGT. V lost 0 bases to trimming and J lost 8 bases, with 13 bases between them. DNA of the CDR3: TGTGCCAGCAGTGAAGCGGCCTCCAAGGCTGGGGAGCTGTTTTTT. The encoded protein is CASSEAASKAGELFF.

The V call is TRBV6-5, the J call TRBJ2-1; 7 nucleotides line up with TRBD2. Germline V gives CDR1 MNHEY, CDR2 SVGAGI. This CDR3 comprises 18 residues. V gave up 4 bases and J gave up 7 bases; unmatched junction bases: 19. The CDR3 region has the DNA TGTGCCAGCAGTTCCCCCCTGGAGTTGGGCGGGGGTAGGAATGAGCAGTTCTTC. This gives the protein CASSSPLELGGGRNEQFF.

This clonotype showed up many times. J is TRBJ1-1 and V is TRBV7-8; D may be TRBD1 (5 bases). The germline gives CDR1 SGHVS, CDR2 FQNEAQ. V dropped 3 bases and J dropped 0 bases, with 14 bases sitting between them. The CDR3 runs to 16 residues. The CDR3 nucleotides read TGTGCCAGCAGCTTCAGGGAGAGCCTCATGAACACTGAAGCTTTCTTT. Its translation: CASSFRESLMNTEAFF.

This clonotype was picked up many times. The V call is TRBV6-5, the J call TRBJ1-2; D not certain. The CDR3 is 13 amino acids. CDR1 is MNHEY, CDR2 SVGAGI, per germline. The V end lost 4 bases, the J end lost 0 bases, and 6 bases lay between the germline ends. The CDR3 nucleotides read TGTGCCAGCAGTTCAGAGGCTAACTATGGCTACACCTTC. It yields the protein CASSSEANYGYTF.

This clonotype has a handful of counts. The V and J genes are TRBV6-2 or TRBV6-3 and TRBJ1-4; TRBD1 is a possible D gene (6 bases). The CDR3 consists of 13 residues. The germline CDR1 and CDR2 sequences are MNHEY and SVGEGT. The V gene lost 8 bases and the J gene lost 8 bases, with 15 bases spanning the gap. This chain's CDR3 is CASSRQELEKLFF. The CDR3 region has the DNA TGTGCCAGCTCGAGACAGGAGTTAGAAAAACTGTTTTTT.

The chain carries TRBV18 and TRBJ2-1; TRBD2 matches at 8 bases. This CDR3 is 15 amino acids long. Germline CDR1 and CDR2: KGHSH and LQKENI. V lost 2 bases to trimming and J lost 6 bases; unmatched junction nucleotides: 6. DNA for the CDR3: TGTGCCAGCTCACCAGTCTCGGGAGGGTCCAATGAGCAGTTCTTC. It codes for CASSPVSGGSNEQFF. The entire variable domain, with the rest obtained from reference TRBV18 and TRBJ2-1, is as follows: NAGVMQNPRHLVRRRGQEARLRCSPMKGHSHVYWYRQLPEEGLKFMVYLQKENIIDESGMPKERFSAEFPKEGPSILRIQQVVRGDSAAYFCASSPVSGGSNEQFFGPGTRLTVL.

This clonotype was counted between two and nine times. The chain couples TRBV19 to TRBJ1-1; D possibly corresponds to TRBD1 (6 bases). The CDR3 loop spans 15 amino acids. Trimming removed 6 bases from V and 4 bases from J, with 18 bases in between. Germline-derived CDR1 and CDR2 are LNHDA and SQIVND (reference sequence). The CDR3 coding sequence is TGTGCCAGTAGAGACAGGATAGGGGCCAGCACTGAAGCTTTCTTT. Translated: CASRDRIGASTEAFF.

The table lists this clonotype with many counts. The chain employs TRBV29-1 and TRBJ1-2, with 7 positions matching TRBD1. The CDR3 runs 14 residues. V lost 6 bases and J lost 0; bases outside the gene matches: 7. Germline CDR1 and CDR2: SQVTM and ANQGSEA. The CDR3: CSVVQGTSNYGYTF. Written as DNA, the CDR3 is TGCAGCGTCGTACAGGGGACGTCTAACTATGGCTACACCTTC.

This sequence joins TRBV15 and TRBJ1-2, with 10 bases identical to TRBD1. Germline CDR1 and CDR2: LNHNV and YYDKDF (reference sequence). The CDR3 contains 15 residues. The V and J ends lost 0 bases and 6 bases, in that order; junction bases with no gene match: 4. The CDR3 loop is CATSRDRGQGNGYTF. The CDR3 DNA reads TGTGCCACCAGCAGAGATCGGGGACAGGGGAATGGCTACACCTTC.

This clonotype was counted between two and nine times. This chain uses TRBV7-8 with TRBJ2-4; maybe TRBD2 (5 bases). Germline CDR1 SGHVS, CDR2 FQNEAQ. CDR3 size: 18 residues. V was cut by 1 base and J by 1 base, with 17 bases left in between. The CDR3 nucleotides read TGTGCCAGCAGCTTAGAAGGAGTGGAGGTGATGGCCAAAAACATTCAGTACTTC. The encoded protein is CASSLEGVEVMAKNIQYF.

This clonotype was seen repeatedly, ten times or more. The V and J genes are TRBV28 and TRBJ2-5; perhaps D is TRBD1 or TRBD2 (5 bases each). V lost 6 bases, J lost 1 base, and 18 bases lay in between. CDR3 length: 16 residues. Germline values: CDR1 MDHEN, CDR2 SYDVKM. In DNA, the CDR3 is TGTGCCAGCAGAATTAGGAAGGGGAGTCGCCAAGAGACCCAGTACTTC. Protein: CASRIRKGSRQETQYF. The full variable domain, rest sourced from reference TRBV28 and TRBJ2-5, is DVKVTQSSRYLVKRTGEKVFLECVQDMDHENMFWYRQDPGLGLRLIYFSYDVKMKEKGDIPEGYSVSREKKERFSLILESASTNQTSMYLCASRIRKGSRQETQYFGPGTRLLVL.

This clonotype was counted ten times or more. V usage is TRBV28 and J usage is TRBJ2-1, with D maybe TRBD2 (5 bases). From germline, CDR1 is MDHEN and CDR2 SYDVKM. V shed 3 bases and J shed 4 bases, with 13 bases lying between them. The length of the CDR3 is 15 residues. The DNA of the CDR3 is TGTGCCAGCAGTTTCTTAGCGCCAAATTACAATGAGCAGTTCTTC. This sequence encodes CASSFLAPNYNEQFF.

This clonotype was observed many times. Here the CDR3 reads CASSARTGGPTYEQYF. As DNA, the CDR3 is TGTGCCAGCAGTGCCCGAACCGGGGGGCCCACCTACGAGCAGTACTTC. The chain carries TRBV28 and TRBJ2-7; tentative D call: TRBD2 (7 bases). V lost 5 bases, J lost 2 bases, and 19 bases lay in between. The CDR3 length is 16 residues. CDR1 and CDR2 from the germline V gene are MDHEN and SYDVKM. Looking up the rest from reference TRBV28 and TRBJ2-7 gives the full variable domain: DVKVTQSSRYLVKRTGEKVFLECVQDMDHENMFWYRQDPGLGLRLIYFSYDVKMKEKGDIPEGYSVSREKKERFSLILESASTNQTSMYLCASSARTGGPTYEQYFGPGTRLTVT.

The chain couples TRBV10-3 to TRBJ2-2, with a weak D call TRBD2 (6 bases). The CDR3 is 15 residues long. Germline CDR1 reads ENHRY; CDR2 reads SYGVKD. Trimming removed 2 bases from V and 6 bases from J, with 13 bases in between. CDR3 region: CAISERGGASGELFF. CDR3 bases: TGTGCCATCAGTGAGCGTGGAGGGGCGTCCGGGGAGCTGTTTTTT.